The 21 T cell receptor beta chains listed next were all sequenced from one sample in a study of beta chain features in type 1 diabetes. Expressed TCRB transcripts were sequenced after all isolated RNA was converted to cDNA. Assay used: immunoSEQ multiplex PCR; TCRdb lists only in-frame clones, some missing. In the table there are 120,000 to 150,000 clones, over 9.5% of which are singletons. Material: naive CD4+ T cells from blood. The receptors derive from a man aged 18 to 30 in good health.

This clone showed up many times. The rearrangement uses TRBV11-2 and TRBJ2-3; D is uncertain. This CDR3 is built from 12 residues. The V end lost 3 bases, the J end lost 6 bases, and 7 bases lay between the germline ends. The germline CDR1 and CDR2 sequences are SGHAT and FQNNGV. In nucleotides, the CDR3 is TGTGCCAGCAGCTTCTCCCTGGATACGCAGTATTTT. Translation: CASSFSLDTQYF.

V gene TRBV14 combines with J gene TRBJ2-1, with 7 positions matching TRBD2. The CDR3 sequence is 17 residues long. The V segment lost 5 bases and the J segment 0 bases; nucleotides outside the gene matches: 10. Germline lookup yields CDR1 SGHDN and CDR2 FVKESK. CDR3 in amino acids: CASSSGLRVSSYNEQFF. CDR3 DNA sequence: TGTGCCAGCAGCTCGGGACTAAGGGTTAGCTCCTACAATGAGCAGTTCTTC. Full variable domain (rest looked up from reference TRBV14 and TRBJ2-1): EAGVTQFPSHSVIEKGQTVTLRCDPISGHDNLYWYRRVMGKEIKFLLHFVKESKQDESGMPNNRFLAERTGGTYSTLKVQPAELEDSGVYFCASSSGLRVSSYNEQFFGPGTRLTVL.

The V and J genes are TRBV28 and TRBJ2-7, with 7 nucleotides matching TRBD2. Germline trimming cut 2 bases from V and 5 bases from J; bases unmatched to any gene: 9. Germline values: CDR1 MDHEN, CDR2 SYDVKM. This CDR3 spans 15 amino acids. CDR3 DNA sequence: TGTGCCAGCAGTTTAACGGGTAGCGGGCGTGACGAGCAGTACTTC. Encoded protein: CASSLTGSGRDEQYF.

There are a few counts of this clone. This chain joins TRBV11-2 and TRBJ1-2, with 8 nucleotides matching TRBD1. Germline V gene data show CDR1 as SGHAT and CDR2 as FQNNGV. There are 13 residues in the CDR3. With 3 bases clipped from V and 6 bases from J, the junction kept 3 bases outside the gene matches. The CDR3 is CASSFDRGDGYTF. As DNA, the CDR3 is TGTGCCAGCAGCTTCGACAGGGGAGATGGCTACACCTTC.

The chain uses TRBV11-2 and TRBJ2-7; TRBD2 aligns across 7 bases. The CDR3 consists of 14 residues. In germline, CDR1 is SGHAT, CDR2 FQNNGV. The V segment lost 3 bases and the J segment 2 bases; nucleotides outside the gene matches: 4. CDR3 DNA: TGTGCCAGCAGCTTGTCGGGGGGAACCTACGAGCAGTACTTC. This codes for CASSLSGGTYEQYF.

The chain is built from TRBV5-1 and TRBJ2-3; possible D gene TRBD1, 6 bases. This CDR3 comprises 15 residues. The germline V gene encodes CDR1 SGHRS and CDR2 YFSETQ. Between the trimmed V and J ends, which lost 5 bases and 0 bases, there was a span of 13 bases. The CDR3 region has the DNA TGCGCCAGCAGACCTACTCAGGGGAGCACAGATACGCAGTATTTT. Its translation: CASRPTQGSTDTQYF.

Only a few counts were recorded for this clone. This chain joins TRBV19 and TRBJ2-3; TRBD2 might be the D (6 bases). The V end lost 11 bases, the J end lost 3 bases, and 18 bases lay between the germline ends. The CDR3 totals 14 residues. Germline CDR1 LNHDA, CDR2 SQIVND (reference sequence). Here the CDR3 DNA reads TGTGCCTCGACTAGTGGTGGAGGAACAGATACGCAGTATTTT. This encodes CASTSGGGTDTQYF.

This clone was picked up many times. The gene calls are TRBV15 and TRBJ2-1; 9 bases align to TRBD1. The CDR3 sequence is 15 residues long. The trim removed 5 bases at V and 6 bases at J, leaving 8 bases unmatched. The germline V gene has CDR1 LNHNV and CDR2 YYDKDF (reference sequence). The CDR3: CATSDRDRETNEQFF. DNA for the CDR3: TGTGCCACCAGCGACCGGGACAGGGAAACCAATGAGCAGTTCTTC.

This chain joins TRBV28 and TRBJ2-1; 8 nucleotides match TRBD1. Germline values: CDR1 MDHEN, CDR2 SYDVKM. V trimming: 3 bases; J trimming: 9 bases; junction bases outside the gene matches: 13. This CDR3 spans 16 amino acids. The CDR3 sequence: CASSFRTGIKTREQFF. CDR3 DNA: TGTGCCAGCAGTTTCCGGACAGGGATAAAGACGCGTGAGCAGTTCTTC.

This rearrangement joins TRBV19 to TRBJ2-1; 9 nucleotides match TRBD2. This CDR3 is 19 amino acids long. From germline, CDR1 is LNHDA and CDR2 SQIVND (reference sequence). Unmatched junction bases numbered 10, after V lost 0 bases and J lost 1 base. The CDR3 sequence is CASSIDRGGVARSYNEQFF. The CDR3 DNA is TGTGCCAGTAGTATAGATCGCGGGGGGGTTGCTAGGTCCTACAATGAGCAGTTCTTC. Supplemented by reference TRBV19 and TRBJ2-1, the full variable domain reads DGGITQSPKYLFRKEGQNVTLSCEQNLNHDAMYWYRQDPGQGLRLIYYSQIVNDFQKGDIAEGYSVSREKKESFPLTVTSAQKNPTAFYLCASSIDRGGVARSYNEQFFGPGTRLTVL.

The rearrangement links TRBV9 to TRBJ1-3; unclear D gene. Germline V gives CDR1 SGDLS, CDR2 YYNGEE. Trimming took off 0 bases at V and 0 bases at J, with 13 bases between the two ends. The CDR3 runs 17 residues. CDR3 bases: TGTGCCAGCAGCGTAGGGGAGGGAATTGGCTCTGGAAACACCATATATTTT. Translated: CASSVGEGIGSGNTIYF.

This clone was counted only a few times. The chain links TRBV7-9 to TRBJ2-1, with 11 positions matching TRBD1. Germline assignment: CDR1 SEHNR and CDR2 FQNEAQ (reference sequence). Losses at the gene ends were 5 bases for V and 6 bases for J; bases not matched to a gene: 6. There are 15 residues in the CDR3. The DNA for the CDR3 is TGTGCCAGCAGCGCCCGGGACAGGGGGTTCAATGAGCAGTTCTTC. The encoded protein is CASSARDRGFNEQFF.

This clone was found a few times. V is TRBV10-3 and J is TRBJ1-6; 8 bases match TRBD1. The J segment lost 8 bases and the V segment lost 6 bases, leaving 6 bases of the junction unmatched. Germline CDR1 and CDR2: ENHRY and SYGVKD. This CDR3 contains 14 residues. The CDR3 is CAIRPDRGHSPLHF. The CDR3 DNA reads as TGTGCCATCAGGCCCGACAGGGGTCATTCACCCCTCCACTTT.

The chain employs TRBV2 and TRBJ1-6, with 9 bases lining up with TRBD1. V lost 5 bases, J lost 7 bases, and 3 bases stayed unmatched. Germline CDR1 is SNHLY and CDR2 is FYNNEI. The CDR3 extends over 14 amino acids. CDR3 sequence (DNA): TGTGCCAGCAGTAGAGGGACAGGGAATTCACCCCTCCACTTT. Its translation is CASSRGTGNSPLHF.

This rearrangement joins TRBV5-4 to TRBJ2-7, with 10 bases matching TRBD1. V trimming: 1 base; J trimming: 3 bases; junction bases outside the gene matches: 16. Germline CDR1 and CDR2: SGHNT and YYREEE (reference sequence). This CDR3 comprises 19 residues. The CDR3 DNA follows: TGTGCCAGCAGCTTGTTGTCGCGGCCAACCGGGACAGGGGTCTACGAGCAGTACTTC. Translated: CASSLLSRPTGTGVYEQYF. The whole variable domain, remainder taken from reference TRBV5-4 and TRBJ2-7, is ETGVTQSPTHLIKTRGQQVTLRCSSQSGHNTVSWYQQALGQGPQFIFQYYREEENGRGNFPPRFSGLQFPNYSSELNVNALELDDSALYLCASSLLSRPTGTGVYEQYFGPGTRLTVT.

A few counts support this clone. This rearrangement joins TRBV6-5 to TRBJ2-1, with TRBD2 as a possible D gene (5 bases). The germline V gene encodes CDR1 MNHEY and CDR2 SVGAGI. Trimming removed 6 bases at V and 0 bases at J, with 12 bases between. The CDR3 runs 15 residues. CDR3 nucleotides: TGTGCCAGCAGCCCCCAGCGGAGCTCCTACAATGAGCAGTTCTTC. This encodes CASSPQRSSYNEQFF.

This clone appeared many times. DNA for the CDR3: TGCAGCGTTCAGGACGGGAGGAACGAGCAGTACTTC. As protein: CSVQDGRNEQYF. This chain links TRBV29-1 with TRBJ2-7; 7 nucleotides agree with TRBD2. The germline gives CDR1 SQVTM, CDR2 ANQGSEA. The CDR3 runs to 12 residues. V lost 5 bases, J lost 5 bases, and 6 bases stayed unmatched.

CDR3 sequence reads: CASSPGQGQETQYF. The DNA for the CDR3 is TGTGCCAGCAGCCCAGGACAAGGCCAAGAGACCCAGTACTTC. The chain carries TRBV5-4 and TRBJ2-5, with a weak D call TRBD1 (5 bases). The V end lost 4 bases, the J end lost 1 base, and 11 bases lay between the germline ends. This CDR3 has 14 amino acids. Per germline, CDR1 SGHNT and CDR2 YYREEE (reference sequence). The variable domain in full, completed from reference TRBV5-4 and TRBJ2-5, reads ETGVTQSPTHLIKTRGQQVTLRCSSQSGHNTVSWYQQALGQGPQFIFQYYREEENGRGNFPPRFSGLQFPNYSSELNVNALELDDSALYLCASSPGQGQETQYFGPGTRLLVL.

The rearrangement links TRBV14 to TRBJ1-6; D possibly corresponds to TRBD1 (5 bases). The length of the CDR3 is 14 residues. The germline V gene encodes CDR1 SGHDN and CDR2 FVKESK. V was cut by 0 bases and J by 11 bases, with 11 bases left in between. The CDR3 sequence: CASSQDLRGAPLHF. CDR3 bases: TGTGCCAGCAGCCAAGATCTAAGGGGTGCACCCCTCCACTTT. Based on the CDR3 plus reference TRBV14 and TRBJ1-6, the full variable domain is EAGVTQFPSHSVIEKGQTVTLRCDPISGHDNLYWYRRVMGKEIKFLLHFVKESKQDESGMPNNRFLAERTGGTYSTLKVQPAELEDSGVYFCASSQDLRGAPLHFGNGTRLTVT.

This clone was observed a handful of times. The chain combines TRBV12-5 with TRBJ2-1, with TRBD1 matching over 8 bases. J gave up 5 bases and V 0 bases, and 9 bases lay outside the gene matches. CDR1 and CDR2 from the germline V gene are LGHNT and FRNRAP. The CDR3 is 17 residues long. The CDR3 here is CASGLVLVGTGDNEQFF. In DNA, the CDR3 is TGTGCTAGTGGTTTGGTTTTGGTGGGGACAGGTGACAATGAGCAGTTCTTC.

This clone was picked up a small number of times. The chain joins TRBV29-1 to TRBJ2-3, with 10 bases identical to TRBD2. The CDR3 is made up of 16 amino acids. V lost 7 bases and J lost 2; bases outside the gene matches: 12. The germline V gene encodes CDR1 SQVTM and CDR2 ANQGSEA. The CDR3 DNA follows: TGCAGCGCGGAGGGTCAGCGGGGGGGTCCCACAGATACGCAGTATTTT. Translated: CSAEGQRGGPTDTQYF.